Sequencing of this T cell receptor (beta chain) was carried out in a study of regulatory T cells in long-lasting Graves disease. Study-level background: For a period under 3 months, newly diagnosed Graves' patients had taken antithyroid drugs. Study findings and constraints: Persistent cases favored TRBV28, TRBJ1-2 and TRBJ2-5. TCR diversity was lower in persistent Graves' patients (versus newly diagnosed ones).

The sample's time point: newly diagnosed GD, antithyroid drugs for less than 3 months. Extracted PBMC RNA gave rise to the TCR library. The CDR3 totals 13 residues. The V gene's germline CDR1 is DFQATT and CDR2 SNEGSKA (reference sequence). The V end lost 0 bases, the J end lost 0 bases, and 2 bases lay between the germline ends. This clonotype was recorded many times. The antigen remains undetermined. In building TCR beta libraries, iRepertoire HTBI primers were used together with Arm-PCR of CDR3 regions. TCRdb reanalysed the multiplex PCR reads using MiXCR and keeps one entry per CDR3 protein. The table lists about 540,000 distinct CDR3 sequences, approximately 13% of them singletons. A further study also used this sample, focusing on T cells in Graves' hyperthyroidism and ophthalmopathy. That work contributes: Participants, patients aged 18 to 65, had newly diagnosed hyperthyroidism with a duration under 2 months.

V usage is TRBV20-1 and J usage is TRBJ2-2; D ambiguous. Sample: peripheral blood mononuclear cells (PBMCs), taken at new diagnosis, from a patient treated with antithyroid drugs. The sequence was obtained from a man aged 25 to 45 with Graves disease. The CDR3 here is CSARDSNTGELFF. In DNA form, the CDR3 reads TGCAGTGCTAGAGATTCGAACACCGGGGAGCTGTTTTTT.